This T cell receptor (beta chain) was identified during a study of T cell responses to AZD1222 COVID-19 vaccine. Notes on this clone: Its antigen is unknown.

Study observations and caveats: The study identified only six AZD1222 recipients as seropositive at baseline. There were mostly white British donors and more females than males, and clonal diversity was possibly underestimated. Only after the peak T cell response were repertoires sampled. An increase in Spike-specific TCR breadth and depth was observed after two AZD1222 doses.

The repertoire was sequenced with immunoSEQ multiplex PCR; TCRdb's copy has only in-frame clones and lacks some. This sample has approximately 81,000 clones, with 90% to 95% found just once. The CDR3 is made up of 14 amino acids. V shed 5 bases and J shed 7 bases, with 16 bases lying between them. Germline V lookup: CDR1 SGHTA, CDR2 FQGNSA. The receptor was derived from an adult in good health. This sample comprised peripheral blood, obtained on day 0 of MenACWY control vaccination. This chain connects TRBV7-2 to TRBJ2-3; maybe TRBD1 (8 bases). In DNA form, the CDR3 reads TGTGCCAGCAGCCGCGGACAGGGAGGGTATACGCAGTATTTT. This sequence encodes CASSRGQGGYTQYF.